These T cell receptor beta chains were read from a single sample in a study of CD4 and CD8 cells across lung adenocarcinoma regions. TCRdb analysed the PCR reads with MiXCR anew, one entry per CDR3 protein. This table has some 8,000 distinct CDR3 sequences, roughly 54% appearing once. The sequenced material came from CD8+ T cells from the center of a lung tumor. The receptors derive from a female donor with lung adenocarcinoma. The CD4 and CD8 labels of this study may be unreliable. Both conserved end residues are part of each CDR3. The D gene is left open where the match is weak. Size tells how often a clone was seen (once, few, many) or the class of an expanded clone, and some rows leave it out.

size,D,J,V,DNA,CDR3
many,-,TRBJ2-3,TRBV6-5,TGTGCCAGCAGTTACGGCGTAGCGGTTTACACAGATACGCAGTATTTT,CASSYGVAVYTDTQYF
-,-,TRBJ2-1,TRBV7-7,TGTGCTAGCAGCTTAGCAGGAGGAAGCAATGAGCAGTTCTTC,CASSLAGGSNEQFF
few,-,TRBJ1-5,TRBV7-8,TGTGCCAGCAGCTTAGGGATTGAACAGCACCCCAATCAGCCCCAGCATTTT,CASSLGIEQHPNQPQHF
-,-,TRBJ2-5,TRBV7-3,TGTGCCAGCGTGGGACACGGGGGCCGTAGAAACGGGACCCAGTACTTC,CASVGHGGRRNGTQYF
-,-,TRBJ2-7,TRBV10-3,TGTGCCATCAGGGGGGGCGGGGGCGGGGGTCCAGAGACGCAGTACTTC,CAIRGGGGGGPETQYF
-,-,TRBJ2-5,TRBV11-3,TGTGCGGGCCCCGGGGGCGGTAGCCCAGATACGCAGTACTTC,CAGPGGGSPDTQYF
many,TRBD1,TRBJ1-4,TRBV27,TGTGCCAGCAGTTTGGACAGGGACGAAAAACTGTTTTTT,CASSLDRDEKLFF
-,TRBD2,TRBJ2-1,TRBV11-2,TGTGCCCGCGGCTCGGGGGGGGGGGCCAAAAACACGCAGTATTTC,CARGSGGGAKNTQYF
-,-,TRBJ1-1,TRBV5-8,TGTGCCAGCAGCCGATTGACAGGTCGTTCTGAAGCTTTCTTT,CASSRLTGRSEAFF
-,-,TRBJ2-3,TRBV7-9,TGTGCGAGCCGCCCCGCGCAGGGCTCTGGCACAGATACGCAGTACTTT,CASRPAQGSGTDTQYF
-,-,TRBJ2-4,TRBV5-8,TGCGCCAGCACGGGCGTAGGTACCAAAGATACTCAGTACTTC,CASTGVGTKDTQYF
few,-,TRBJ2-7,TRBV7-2,TGTGCCAGCAGTCCCGGTGAGAGGGCGCAGTACTTC,CASSPGERAQYF
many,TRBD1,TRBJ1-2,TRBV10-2,TGCGCCAGCAGTGAGTCCAGACAGGGGGCTGGCTATGGCTACACCTTC,CASSESRQGAGYGYTF
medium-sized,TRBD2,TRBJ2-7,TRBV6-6,TGTGCCAGCAAGAAAAAGGGGCGGGTTAGCGGGAGCTTGTTATGGGACGAGCAGTACTTC,CASKKKGRVSGSLLWDEQYF
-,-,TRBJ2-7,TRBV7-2,TGTGCCAGTGACAGCGCGGAGACGCAGTACTTC,CASDSAETQYF
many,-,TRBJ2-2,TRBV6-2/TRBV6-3,TGTGCCAGCACCTCCCTTCGCGTAGCGCGGTCCGGGGAGCTGTTTTTT,CASTSLRVARSGELFF
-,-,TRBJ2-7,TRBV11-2,TGTGCCAGCAGCTTAGGTTTCTGGGGGGACAAGAGCTCCTACGAGCAGTACTTC,CASSLGFWGDKSSYEQYF
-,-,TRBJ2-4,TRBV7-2,TGTGCCAGCCTGGGCGGGAACATTCAGTACTTC,CASLGGNIQYF
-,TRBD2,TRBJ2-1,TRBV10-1,TGCGCCAGCAGTGCGAACGCGGGGGGGCAGTTTTTC,CASSANAGGQFF
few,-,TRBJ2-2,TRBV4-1,TGCGCCAGCAGCCGAACTACAGGGTCGGGCACCGGGGAGCTGTTTTTT,CASSRTTGSGTGELFF
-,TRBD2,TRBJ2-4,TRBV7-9,TGTGCTAGCAGCCCCGGGCTCGCGGGGGGGGCCCAAGACATCCAGTACTTC,CASSPGLAGGAQDIQYF
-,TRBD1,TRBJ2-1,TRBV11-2,TGTGCCAGCAGCCTCGACGTGGCGGGACAGGGGAGGAATGAGCAGTTCTTC,CASSLDVAGQGRNEQFF
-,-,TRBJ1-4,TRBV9,TGTGCCAGCAGCCTTCACAGTACAACTAATGAAAAACTGTTTTTT,CASSLHSTTNEKLFF
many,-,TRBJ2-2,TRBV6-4,TGTGCCAGCAGACGGGCGGGGCGCGGCGGGGAGCTGTTTTTT,CASRRAGRGGELFF
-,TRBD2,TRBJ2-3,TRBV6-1,TGTGCCGGGGGTGAAGGGGGCGGGGGGGTAGATACCCAGTATTTC,CAGGEGGGGVDTQYF
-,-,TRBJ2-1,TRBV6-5,TGTGCCAGCAGTTACGTGGGGAACAATAAGCAGTTCTTC,CASSYVGNNKQFF
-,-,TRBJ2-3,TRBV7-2,TGTGCCAGCAGCTCGAGTCCGGGGGCCAAAGATACGCAGTATTTT,CASSSSPGAKDTQYF
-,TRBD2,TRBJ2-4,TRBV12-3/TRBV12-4,TGTGCCGGCAGTTTGGGGGGGGACCGAGAGACGCAGTACTTT,CAGSLGGDRETQYF
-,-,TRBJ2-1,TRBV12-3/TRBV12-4,TGTGCCAGCAGTTTTGAAGTCAATGAGCAGTTCTTC,CASSFEVNEQFF
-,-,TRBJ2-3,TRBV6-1,TGTGCCAGCGGTGGCCCCCCGGGGCCTAGCCCAGATACGCAGTATTTC,CASGGPPGPSPDTQYF
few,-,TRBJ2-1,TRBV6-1,TGTGCCAGCAGTGCTGGGGGGGGCGGTATCAATGAGCAGTTCTTC,CASSAGGGGINEQFF
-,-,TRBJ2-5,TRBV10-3,TGTGCCGGAGGTTTTCAGGGGGGTACCTACGATGCGCAGTACTTC,CAGGFQGGTYDAQYF
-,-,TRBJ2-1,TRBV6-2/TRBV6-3,TGTGCCAGCAGACAAGACCGCGGGGACCGGTGGCAGTTCTTC,CASRQDRGDRWQFF
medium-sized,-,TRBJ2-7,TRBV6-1,TGTGCCAGCGGGTCAGGGCCCTACGAGCAGTACTTC,CASGSGPYEQYF
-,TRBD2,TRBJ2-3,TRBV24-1,TGTGCCACCAGTGAGTGGAGCGGGAGCCGAGGCCCAGAGACGCAGTATTTC,CATSEWSGSRGPETQYF
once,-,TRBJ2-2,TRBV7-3,TGTGCCAGCAGCTCCGGGGCTGGATGCACCGGGGAGCTGTATTTT,CASSSGAGCTGELYF
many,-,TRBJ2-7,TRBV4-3,TGCGCCAGCAGCCAAGAGGGAGTAGGGGGGCTAGTCGAGCAGTACTTC,CASSQEGVGGLVEQYF
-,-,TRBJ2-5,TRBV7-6,TGTGCCAGCAGCTCCCTTGGGGTCGGGGGCCGTGACCAAGAGACCCAGTACTTC,CASSSLGVGGRDQETQYF
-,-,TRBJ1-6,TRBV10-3,TGTGCCATCAGTGAGCTTTCCCAGGGGAATTCACCCCTCCACTTT,CAISELSQGNSPLHF
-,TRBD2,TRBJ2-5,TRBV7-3,TGTGCGGGGAGCGGGGGCCGTAGCAAAGAGACCCAGTACTTT,CAGSGGRSKETQYF
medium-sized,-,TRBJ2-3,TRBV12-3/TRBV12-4,TGTGCCAGCAGTCCCCAACAGGGCCCCAAGAATACGCAGTATTTT,CASSPQQGPKNTQYF
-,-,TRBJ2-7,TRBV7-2,TGTCGCGGCACGGGGCTGGGAGCCACAAACACGCAGTACTTC,CRGTGLGATNTQYF
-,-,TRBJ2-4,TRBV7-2,TGTGGCAGCCTAGACCAAGACACTCAGTACTTC,CGSLDQDTQYF
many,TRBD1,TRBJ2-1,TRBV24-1,TGTGCCACCAGTGATTTCCCAGGGGGGGACAGGGGGTCGGAGACCCAGTTCTTC,CATSDFPGGDRGSETQFF
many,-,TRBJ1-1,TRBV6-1,TGTGCCAGCAGCGACCCGGGATCGAACACTGAAGCTTTCTTT,CASSDPGSNTEAFF
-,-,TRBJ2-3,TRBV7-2,TGTGCGGCTGCTGGGGGCCGTGGCCCAGATACGCAGTATTTC,CAAAGGRGPDTQYF
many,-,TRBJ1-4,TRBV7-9,TGTGCCAGCAGCTTAGCGGGGGGGAATGAAAAACTGTTTTTT,CASSLAGGNEKLFF
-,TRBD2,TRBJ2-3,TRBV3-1,TGTGCCAGCAGCCAAGACGGACTAGCGGGAACAGATACGCAGTATTTT,CASSQDGLAGTDTQYF
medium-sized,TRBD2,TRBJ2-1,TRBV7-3,TGTGCCAGCAGCAGGACCGGGACTAGCGGGACCAATGAGCAGTTCTTC,CASSRTGTSGTNEQFF
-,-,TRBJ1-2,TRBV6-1,TGTGCCAGCAGCTCAGGGAGGGCCCTCTATGGCTACACCTTC,CASSSGRALYGYTF
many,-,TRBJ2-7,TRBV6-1,TGTGCCAGCAGTGACGGATACTACGAGCAGTACTTC,CASSDGYYEQYF
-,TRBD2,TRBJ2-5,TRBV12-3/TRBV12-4,TGTGCCAGCAGAAAGGGACTAGCGAAAGAGACCCAGTACTTC,CASRKGLAKETQYF
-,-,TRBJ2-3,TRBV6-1,TGTGCCAGGGGGCTAGGCGACAGAGTCACAGAGACCCAGTATTTC,CARGLGDRVTETQYF
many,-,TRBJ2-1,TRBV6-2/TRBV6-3,TGTGCCAGCAGTTACGCCACAGAGGGCCGATCAGTTTTCGATGAGCAGTTCTTC,CASSYATEGRSVFDEQFF
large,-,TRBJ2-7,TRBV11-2,TGTGCCAGCAGGGGCCTGGCAAATTACGAGCAGTACTTC,CASRGLANYEQYF
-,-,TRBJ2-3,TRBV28,TGTGCCAGCAGTCCAAGGTTCGAAGGCACAGATATTCAGTATTTT,CASSPRFEGTDIQYF
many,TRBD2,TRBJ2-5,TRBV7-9,TGTGCCAGCAGCTTAGTTCTAGCGGGGGGGAAACAAGAGACCCAGTACTTC,CASSLVLAGGKQETQYF